This T cell receptor (beta chain) was obtained from a study of T-cell reconstitution after alpha-beta-depleted transplantation in children. The authors prepared the TCRbeta library with unique molecular identifiers. Using its own MiXCR run on the PCR reads, TCRdb lists one record per CDR3 protein. The sample holds some 600,000 distinct CDR3 sequences, 16% seen once. The CDR3 length is 11 residues. CDR1 is ENHRY and CDR2 is SYGVKD in the germline V gene. Between the trimmed V and J ends, which lost 10 bases and 1 base, there was a span of 6 bases. This clonotype came up a few times. The material sequenced was PBMCs from the stem cell graft donor, taken from the stem cell graft. V gene TRBV10-3 combines with J gene TRBJ2-3; D unresolved. The TCR was taken from a human donor who donated a stem cell graft to a child with acute myeloid leukemia. CDR3 amino acids: CATLGTDTQYF. In DNA form, the CDR3 reads TGTGCCACGCTGGGCACAGATACGCAGTATTTT.